This passage covers 21 T cell receptor beta chains from one sample sequenced in a study of CD8+ T cells in alopecia areata. Treatment given: oral pan-JAK inhibitor, 5-10 mg twice daily. RNA extraction and reverse transcription yielded cDNA as sequencing template. Clones were read by immunoSEQ multiplex PCR, and TCRdb kept only the in-frame ones, dropping some. The sample shows approximately 300,000 clones, roughly 50% of them seen only once. The sample here was CD4+ T cells sorted from blood, taken at week 24, from a patient treated with tofacitinib. These receptors all stem from a human donor with alopecia areata.

This clone was counted a single time. The V and J genes are TRBV5-1 and TRBJ1-2; tentative D call: TRBD1 (6 bases). The CDR3 consists of 14 residues. Per germline, CDR1 SGHRS and CDR2 YFSETQ. Between the trimmed V and J ends, which lost 1 base and 2 bases, there was a span of 9 bases. The DNA for the CDR3 is TGCGCCAGCAGCTTGTCAGGACAGAACTATGGCTACACCTTC. Encoded protein: CASSLSGQNYGYTF.

This clone was found once. This chain uses TRBV5-1 with TRBJ1-2; TRBD1 aligns across 8 bases. V dropped 0 bases and J dropped 6; count of bases not matched to a gene: 1. The germline gives CDR1 SGHRS, CDR2 YFSETQ. This CDR3 is built from 13 residues. This CDR3 is CASSLETGDGYTF. CDR3 bases: TGCGCCAGCAGCTTGGAGACAGGGGATGGCTACACCTTC.

The V call is TRBV10-2, the J call TRBJ1-1; unclear D gene. Germline-derived CDR1 and CDR2 are WSHSY and SAAADI. This CDR3 is 13 amino acids long. V shed 9 bases and J shed 1 base, with 12 bases lying between them. This CDR3 reads CASRSLRNTEAFF. Here the CDR3 DNA reads TGCGCCAGTCGGAGTCTACGGAACACTGAAGCTTTCTTT.

The chain carries TRBV12-5 and TRBJ2-2, with TRBD2 matching over 7 bases. There are 14 residues in the CDR3. Germline CDR1 LGHNT, CDR2 FRNRAP. With 7 bases clipped from V and 1 base from J, the junction kept 3 bases outside the gene matches. CDR3 amino acids: CASVVAGNTGELFF. The CDR3 DNA reads TGTGCTAGTGTTGTAGCGGGGAACACCGGGGAGCTGTTTTTT. Combining the CDR3 with reference TRBV12-5 and TRBJ2-2 gives the whole variable domain DARVTQTPRHKVTEMGQEVTMRCQPILGHNTVFWYRQTMMQGLELLAYFRNRAPLDDSGMPKDRFSAEMPDATLATLKIQPSEPRDSAVYFCASVVAGNTGELFFGEGSRLTVL.

V gene TRBV7-2 combines with J gene TRBJ2-7; 8 bases agree with TRBD1. The ends lost 1 base at V and 5 bases at J; junction bases unmatched: 7. CDR3 size: 15 residues. The V gene's germline CDR1 is SGHTA and CDR2 FQGNSA. Here the CDR3 reads CASSLGVTGVHEQYF. As DNA, the CDR3 is TGTGCCAGCAGCTTAGGCGTGACAGGGGTCCACGAGCAGTACTTC.

The chain carries TRBV7-9 and TRBJ2-7; the D gene is possibly TRBD2 (6 bases). The CDR3 spans 15 residues. Germline-derived CDR1 and CDR2 are SEHNR and FQNEAQ (reference sequence). V lost 5 bases and J lost 3, with 17 bases in between. Here the CDR3 DNA reads TGTGCCAGCAGCCATTCACCTACCGGGGGCTACGAGCAGTACTTC. The encoded protein is CASSHSPTGGYEQYF.

This clone was observed a single time. This chain joins TRBV5-4 and TRBJ2-3; TRBD2 matches at 10 bases. The ends lost 6 bases at V and 6 bases at J; junction bases unmatched: 7. Germline V gene sequence: CDR1 SGHNT, CDR2 YYREEE (reference sequence). The CDR3 covers 14 residues. The CDR3 loop is CASIASGGSDTQYF. In DNA form, the CDR3 reads TGTGCCAGCATTGCTAGCGGGGGAAGTGATACGCAGTATTTT.

The V call is TRBV20-1, the J call TRBJ1-1; no definite D call. The CDR3 has 11 residues. The V gene lost 4 bases and the J gene lost 1 base, with 4 bases spanning the gap. The germline CDR1 and CDR2 sequences are DFQATT and SNEGSKA (reference sequence). The CDR3 reads CSATPNTEAFF. CDR3 coding DNA: TGCAGTGCTACGCCGAACACTGAAGCTTTCTTT.

This sequence joins TRBV4-1 and TRBJ2-5; TRBD1 matches 11 bases. The CDR3 is 13 amino acids. V was clipped by 4 bases and J by 5 bases; unmatched bases: 0. The V gene's germline CDR1 is MGHRA and CDR2 YSYEKL. DNA for the CDR3: TGCGCCAGCAGCCGGACAGGGGGCGAGACCCAGTACTTC. This translates into CASSRTGGETQYF.

This clone was counted a single time. This chain links TRBV6-5 with TRBJ1-6, with D tentatively TRBD1 (6 bases). The CDR3 is 13 residues long. Per the germline V gene, CDR1 is MNHEY and CDR2 is SVGAGI. V dropped 6 bases and J dropped 7 bases, with 10 bases sitting between them. The CDR3 DNA follows: TGTGCCAGCAGGCGGGGGCTGAATTCACCCCTCCACTTT. Its protein product is CASRRGLNSPLHF.

This rearrangement joins TRBV5-6 to TRBJ1-5; a weak D match, TRBD1 (5 bases). Germline values: CDR1 SGHDT, CDR2 YYEEEE. The CDR3 has 16 residues. V was pared by 4 bases and J by 0 bases, with 14 bases between. DNA for the CDR3: TGTGCCAGCAGCGCAGCGGGACGGCTTAGCAATCAGCCCCAGCATTTT. This encodes CASSAAGRLSNQPQHF.

The genes are TRBV5-4 and TRBJ2-1; 8 positions match TRBD2. CDR3 length: 14 residues. CDR1 is SGHNT and CDR2 is YYREEE in the germline V gene (reference sequence). With 4 bases clipped from V and 10 bases from J, the junction kept 10 bases outside the gene matches. The CDR3 DNA sequence: TGTGCCAGCAGCCAGGGACTAGGATCAAGGGAGCAGTTCTTC. Residues: CASSQGLGSREQFF.

The chain carries TRBV5-6 and TRBJ1-1, with 8 bases aligning to TRBD1. Germline-derived CDR1 and CDR2 are SGHDT and YYEEEE. After removal of 0 bases from V and 6 bases from J, the junction contained 4 bases not matched to a gene. This CDR3 has 14 amino acids. CDR3 in DNA: TGTGCCAGCAGCTTGGGACAGGGGTACTCTGAAGCTTTCTTT. It codes for CASSLGQGYSEAFF.

The chain employs TRBV7-2 and TRBJ1-1; 7 bases line up with TRBD1. V shed 5 bases, J shed 1 base, and the junction held 7 bases outside the gene matches. Germline CDR1 reads SGHTA; CDR2 reads FQGNSA. The CDR3 totals 15 residues. The CDR3 protein is CASSQQQGSNTEAFF. The DNA of the CDR3 is TGTGCCAGCAGCCAACAACAGGGGTCGAACACTGAAGCTTTCTTT. The full variable domain, in which reference TRBV7-2 and TRBJ1-1 provide the parts outside the CDR3, is GAGVSQSPSNKVTEKGKDVELRCDPISGHTALYWYRQSLGQGLEFLIYFQGNSAPDKSGLPSDRFSAERTGGSVSTLTIQRTQQEDSAVYLCASSQQQGSNTEAFFGQGTRLTVV.

This clone was detected a few times. The V and J genes are TRBV6-6 and TRBJ2-7, with D unresolved. Trimming took 7 bases from V and 0 from J, leaving 13 bases between them. There are 14 residues in the CDR3. CDR1 is MNHNY, CDR2 SVGAGI, per germline (reference sequence). CDR3 protein: CASTYTASSYEQYF. As DNA, the CDR3 is TGTGCCAGCACATACACAGCGAGCTCCTACGAGCAGTACTTC.

This chain links TRBV15 with TRBJ1-1; D gene ambiguous. The germline CDR1 and CDR2 sequences are LNHNV and YYDKDF (reference sequence). V lost 1 base and J lost 1, with 7 bases in between. The CDR3 contains 14 residues. DNA for the CDR3: TGTGCCACCAGCAGAGGGACGGGGAACACTGAAGCTTTCTTT. This encodes CATSRGTGNTEAFF.

This clone was seen a handful of times. The chain has TRBV6-1 and TRBJ2-3, with 7 positions matching TRBD1. The CDR3 totals 13 residues. Germline V CDR1 and CDR2: MNHNS, SASEGT. Losses at the gene ends were 11 bases for V and 2 bases for J; bases not matched to a gene: 7. CDR3 sequence reads: CARKGTDTDTQYF. The DNA of the CDR3 is TGTGCCCGTAAAGGGACAGACACAGATACGCAGTATTTT.

For this clone: This sample includes further DNA sequences coding for the same CDR3. The chain combines TRBV2 with TRBJ2-7, with TRBD1 matching over 9 bases. V gave up 6 bases and J gave up 2 bases; unmatched junction bases: 2. Germline loops: CDR1 SNHLY, CDR2 FYNNEI. The CDR3 loop spans 13 amino acids. The CDR3 DNA follows: TGTGCCAGCAGGGGGACAGGGACCTACGAGCAGTACTTC. Amino acids: CASRGTGTYEQYF.

This chain uses TRBV14 with TRBJ1-1, with D perhaps TRBD1 (5 bases). Trimming removed 4 bases from V and 0 bases from J, with 6 bases in between. This CDR3 comprises 13 residues. Germline loops: CDR1 SGHDN, CDR2 FVKESK. CDR3: CASSRQLNTEAFF. CDR3 nucleotide sequence: TGTGCCAGCAGCCGACAGCTGAACACTGAAGCTTTCTTT.

This sequence joins TRBV10-3 and TRBJ2-7, with D perhaps TRBD1 (5 bases). CDR1 ENHRY and CDR2 SYGVKD come from the germline V gene. The V gene lost 8 bases and the J gene lost 5 bases, with 13 bases spanning the gap. CDR3 length equals 12 residues. CDR3 sequence: CAIQTAGNEQYF. CDR3 DNA: TGTGCCATCCAAACCGCAGGGAACGAGCAGTACTTC.

The rearrangement uses TRBV30 and TRBJ1-2; D is ambiguous. Per germline, CDR1 GTSNPN and CDR2 SVGIG (reference sequence). V lost 0 bases to trimming and J lost 2 bases, with 16 bases between them. This CDR3 has 16 amino acids. The CDR3 sequence is CAWSVLRQPRNYGYTF. The CDR3 nucleotides are TGTGCCTGGAGTGTACTCCGCCAACCGAGAAACTATGGCTACACCTTC.